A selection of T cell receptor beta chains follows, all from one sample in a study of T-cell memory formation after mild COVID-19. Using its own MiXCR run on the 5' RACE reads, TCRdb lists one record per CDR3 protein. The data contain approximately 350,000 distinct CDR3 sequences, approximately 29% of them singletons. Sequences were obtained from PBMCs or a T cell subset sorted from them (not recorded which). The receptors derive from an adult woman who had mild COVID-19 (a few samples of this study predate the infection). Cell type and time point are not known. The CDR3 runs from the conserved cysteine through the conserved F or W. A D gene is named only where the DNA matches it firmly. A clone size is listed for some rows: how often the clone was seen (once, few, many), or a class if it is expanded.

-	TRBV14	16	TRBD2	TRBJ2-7	CASSQTGGFTSYEQYF	TGTGCCAGCAGCCAAACGGGGGGGTTTACGTCCTACGAGCAGTACTTC
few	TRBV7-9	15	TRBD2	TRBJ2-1	CASRPRTSGSDEQFF	TGTGCCAGCAGACCGAGGACTAGCGGGAGCGATGAGCAGTTCTTC
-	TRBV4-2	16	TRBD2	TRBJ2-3	CASSHSSGRGTDTQYF	TGTGCCAGCAGCCACAGTAGCGGGAGGGGCACAGATACGCAGTATTTT
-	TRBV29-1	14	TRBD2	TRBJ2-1	CSDHTSDSYNEQFF	TGCAGCGATCATACTAGCGACTCCTACAATGAGCAGTTCTTC
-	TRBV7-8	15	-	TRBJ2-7	CASSFTAPRFREQYF	TGTGCCAGCAGCTTTACGGCCCCCCGATTTAGGGAGCAGTACTTC
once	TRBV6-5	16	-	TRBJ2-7	CASSYSGGGLLYEQYF	TGTGCCAGCAGTTACTCCGGGGGAGGTCTCCTCTACGAGCAGTACTTC
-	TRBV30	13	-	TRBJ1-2	CAWRAPANYGYTF	TGTGCCTGGAGAGCCCCTGCTAACTATGGCTACACCTTC
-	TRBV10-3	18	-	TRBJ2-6	CAISPLGGLFSGANVLTF	TGTGCCATCAGTCCGCTCGGGGGGCTCTTCTCTGGGGCCAACGTCCTGACTTTC
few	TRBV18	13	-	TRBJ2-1	CASSPSGTGEQFF	TGTGCCAGCTCACCAAGCGGAACGGGTGAGCAGTTCTTC
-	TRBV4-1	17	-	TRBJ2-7	CASSQDPGPAGSYEQYF	TGCGCCAGCAGCCAAGACCCCGGGCCAGCCGGCTCCTACGAGCAGTACTTC
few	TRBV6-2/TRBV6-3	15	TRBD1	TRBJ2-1	CASTEDRGRYNEQFF	TGTGCCAGCACCGAGGACAGGGGTCGCTACAATGAGCAGTTCTTC
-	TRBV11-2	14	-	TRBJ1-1	CASSLFSGGPEAFF	TGTGCCAGCAGCTTATTCTCCGGGGGCCCTGAAGCTTTCTTT
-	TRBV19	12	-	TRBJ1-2	CASSRTGGGYTF	TGTGCCAGTAGCAGGACCGGGGGAGGCTACACCTTC
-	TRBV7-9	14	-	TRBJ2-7	CASSLGGAEFEQYF	TGTGCCAGCAGCTTAGGGGGGGCTGAGTTCGAGCAGTACTTC
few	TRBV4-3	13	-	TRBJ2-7	CASSQGTSYEQYF	TGCGCCAGCAGCCAAGGGACATCCTACGAGCAGTACTTC
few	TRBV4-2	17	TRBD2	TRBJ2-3	CASSHEGLAGPTDTQYF	TGTGCCAGCAGCCATGAGGGACTAGCGGGGCCCACAGATACGCAGTATTTT
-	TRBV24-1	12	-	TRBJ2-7	CATSDLSNEQYF	TGTGCCACCAGTGATTTGTCTAACGAGCAGTACTTC
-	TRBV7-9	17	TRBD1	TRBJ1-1	CASSLAQDRGPNTEAFF	TGTGCCAGCAGCTTAGCCCAGGACAGGGGTCCGAACACTGAAGCTTTCTTT
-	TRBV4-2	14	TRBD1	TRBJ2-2	CASSQGTGTGELFF	TGTGCCAGCAGCCAAGGGACAGGGACCGGGGAGCTGTTTTTT
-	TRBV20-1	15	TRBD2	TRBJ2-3	CSASRWREGMDTQYF	TGCAGTGCTAGCAGGTGGCGGGAGGGGATGGATACGCAGTATTTT
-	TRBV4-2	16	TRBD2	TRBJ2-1	CASSQDTTSGSNEQFF	TGTGCCAGCAGCCAAGATACGACTAGCGGGAGCAATGAGCAGTTCTTC
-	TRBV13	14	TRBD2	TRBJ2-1	CASGQAGVGNEQFF	TGTGCCAGCGGGCAGGCGGGAGTGGGTAATGAGCAGTTCTTC
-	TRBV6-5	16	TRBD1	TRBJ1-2	CASSHQRTGKGDGYTF	TGTGCCAGCAGCCACCAAAGGACAGGGAAAGGCGATGGCTACACCTTC
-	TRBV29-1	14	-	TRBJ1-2	CSVEDLEQHYGYTF	TGCAGCGTTGAAGATCTAGAACAGCACTATGGCTACACCTTC
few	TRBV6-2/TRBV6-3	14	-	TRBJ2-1	CASSYSFAGDEQFF	TGTGCCAGCAGTTACTCGTTTGCAGGGGATGAGCAGTTCTTC
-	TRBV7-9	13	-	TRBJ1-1	CASSFNQNTEAFF	TGTGCCAGCAGCTTTAACCAGAACACTGAAGCTTTCTTT
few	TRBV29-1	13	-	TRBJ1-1	CSVEIRVSTEAFF	TGCAGCGTTGAAATCCGGGTGAGCACTGAAGCTTTCTTT
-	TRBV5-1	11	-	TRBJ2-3	CASSFLGEQYF	TGCGCCAGCAGCTTCCTGGGGGAGCAGTATTTT
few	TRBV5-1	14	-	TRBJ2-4	CASSLGKGWDIQYF	TGCGCCAGCAGCTTGGGAAAGGGATGGGACATTCAGTACTTC
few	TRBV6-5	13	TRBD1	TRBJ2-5	CASTPGQGETQYF	TGTGCCAGCACCCCGGGACAGGGAGAGACCCAGTACTTC
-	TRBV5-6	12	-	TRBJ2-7	CASSTSGAEQYF	TGTGCCAGCAGCACGTCGGGAGCGGAGCAGTACTTC
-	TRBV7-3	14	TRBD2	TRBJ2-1	CASSLTGDYAGQFF	TGTGCCAGCAGCTTAACTGGGGACTACGCGGGGCAGTTCTTC
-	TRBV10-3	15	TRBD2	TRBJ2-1	CAISSQAGLYNEQFF	TGTGCCATCAGTAGCCAAGCGGGACTTTACAATGAGCAGTTCTTC
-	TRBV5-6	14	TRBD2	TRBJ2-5	CASSSGLAAETQYF	TGTGCCAGCAGCTCGGGACTAGCGGCAGAGACCCAGTACTTC
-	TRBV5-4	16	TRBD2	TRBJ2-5	CASSPGSAGGWETQYF	TGTGCCAGCAGCCCCGGCTCCGCCGGGGGGTGGGAGACCCAGTACTTC
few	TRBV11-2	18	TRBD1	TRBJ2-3	CASSLVSRTGGRADTQYF	TGTGCCAGCAGCTTAGTCTCCCGGACAGGGGGCAGGGCAGATACGCAGTATTTT
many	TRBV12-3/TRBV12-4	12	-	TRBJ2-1	CASSLAGGEQFF	TGTGCCAGCAGTTTAGCCGGGGGTGAGCAGTTCTTC
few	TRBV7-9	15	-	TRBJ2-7	CASTPVYEMSYEQYF	TGTGCCAGCACCCCCGTCTACGAGATGAGCTACGAGCAGTACTTC
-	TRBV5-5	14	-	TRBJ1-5	CASSRGGSNQPQHF	TGTGCCAGCAGCCGGGGGGGGAGCAATCAGCCCCAGCATTTT
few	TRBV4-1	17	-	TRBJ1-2	CASSPVKKGFSNYGYTF	TGCGCCAGCAGCCCGGTTAAAAAGGGGTTTTCTAACTATGGCTACACCTTC
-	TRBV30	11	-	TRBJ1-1	CAWSNTIAAFF	TGTGCCTGGAGTAACACCATTGCCGCTTTCTTT
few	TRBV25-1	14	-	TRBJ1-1	CASSEWGTNTEAFF	TGTGCCAGCAGTGAATGGGGCACGAACACTGAAGCTTTCTTT
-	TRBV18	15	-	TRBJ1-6	CASSPLPRGDSPLHF	TGTGCCAGCTCACCTCTCCCCAGGGGAGATTCACCCCTCCACTTT
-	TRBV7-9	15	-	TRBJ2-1	CASSLNPGGGNEQFF	TGTGCCAGCAGCTTAAATCCTGGTGGGGGCAATGAGCAGTTCTTC
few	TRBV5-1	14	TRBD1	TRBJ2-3	CASSFQGAPDTQYF	TGCGCCAGCAGCTTCCAGGGGGCGCCGGATACGCAGTATTTT
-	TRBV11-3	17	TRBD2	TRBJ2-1	CASSWFPLAGGDNEQFF	TGTGCCAGCAGCTGGTTTCCCCTAGCGGGAGGGGACAATGAGCAGTTCTTC
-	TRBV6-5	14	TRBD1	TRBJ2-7	CASSYGTAPYEQYF	TGTGCCAGCAGTTACGGGACAGCTCCCTACGAGCAGTACTTC
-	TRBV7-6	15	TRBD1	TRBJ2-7	CASSLADRASYEQYF	TGTGCCAGCAGCTTAGCCGACAGGGCCTCCTACGAGCAGTACTTC
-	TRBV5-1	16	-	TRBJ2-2	CASSLEPSTDTGELFF	TGCGCCAGCAGCTTGGAGCCGTCTACCGACACCGGGGAGCTGTTTTTT